This paragraph reports one T cell receptor beta chain. Combining a sample-barcoded 5' primer with a J-beta primer mix, a second PCR ran for 7 to 11 cycles. Each cDNA molecule was tagged by a template-switch adaptor that had 12 random nucleotides. Sequencing recovered at least 2.5 million CDR3-containing paired-end reads from each sample. TCRdb re-called the 5' RACE reads through MiXCR, storing one row per CDR3 protein. The sample gives about 800,000 distinct CDR3 sequences, around 45% of which show up once; around 18% is in the top ten. These data come from a study of blood T cells in healthy people across ages. Each donor supplied roughly 9 milliliters of peripheral blood. Sequenced sample: blood. The sequence was obtained from a man at least 80 years old in good health.

For the CDR3, the DNA is TGTGCCAGCAGTTTATCCACCGGGACAGGGTTCCAAGAGACCCAGTACTTC. Translating gives CASSLSTGTGFQETQYF. The J gene is TRBJ2-5, the V gene TRBV28; 9 nucleotides agree with TRBD1. CDR1 is MDHEN and CDR2 is SYDVKM in the germline V gene. Trimming cost V 1 base and J 1 base; bases outside gene matches: 7. There are 17 residues in the CDR3.